This entry describes one T cell receptor beta chain. What it recognizes is unknown. Germline V CDR1 and CDR2: GTSNPN, SVGIG (reference sequence). Trimming shortened V by 2 bases and J by 7 bases, and 12 bases separated the two germline ends. This CDR3 contains 13 residues. Semi-nested PCR with Nested Universal Primer A followed constant-region reverse priming of full-length variable regions. TCRdb ran MiXCR on the 5' RACE reads and lists one entry per CDR3 protein. The table has tens of thousands of distinct CDR3 sequences, more than 25% seen once. The study, taken as a whole, reports: Tumor Tregs overlapped most with tumor, then blood, naive CD4+ cells. Tumor memory CD4+ T cell TCR gene usage was found to cluster with blood and lymph node memory CD4+ cells and with lymph node naive CD4+ cells.

The chain has TRBV30 and TRBJ1-5; perhaps TRBD1 as D (6 bases). The sequenced sample was naive CD4+ T cells sorted from blood. The subset here: naive CD4+ T cells, CD4+CD45RA+CD25-. This clonotype was obtained from a female donor with breast cancer. CDR3 region: CAWSRGDGQPQHF. The DNA for the CDR3 is TGTGCCTGGAGTAGGGGGGACGGGCAGCCCCAGCATTTT.